A single T cell receptor beta chain is shown here with its context. CDR1 and CDR2 from the germline V gene are SGDLS and YYNGEE. V dropped 4 bases and J dropped 1 base, with 17 bases sitting between them. CDR3 size: 16 residues. Profiling relied on immunoSEQ multiplex PCR, and the TCRdb table lists in-frame clones only, not all of them. The sample includes roughly 250,000 clones, approximately 87% of them seen just once. This specimen comes from a study of blood T cell repertoires in COVID-19. About the research overall: The samples span acute and convalescent COVID-19 from the United States, Italy and Spain.

The sequence came from a human donor in a cohort sampled during active COVID-19. This rearrangement joins TRBV9 to TRBJ2-5; tentative D call: TRBD2 (7 bases). Material: peripheral blood. CDR3 DNA sequence: TGTGCCAGCAGCCCGGGGAGGGGGACGACCCAAGAGACCCAGTACTTC. Translating gives CASSPGRGTTQETQYF.